This T cell receptor (beta chain) was identified in a study of cytomegalovirus exposure and HLA in healthy donors. Trimming removed 7 bases from V and 12 bases from J, with 12 bases in between. Germline V gene data show CDR1 as LNHDA and CDR2 as SQIVND (reference sequence). This CDR3 has 11 residues. General observations from the study: Trimming of TCR beta V- and J-genes showed a link, identified in a later analysis, to a missense DCLRE1C variant.

Both 60 Vbeta primers and 13 Jbeta primers went into the PCR. Measured with immunoSEQ multiplex PCR; TCRdb has only the in-frame clones, and not every one. The sample holds around 130,000 clones; roughly four fifths are singletons and the top ten take 1% to 1.5%. A word on this clone: The antigen is unknown.

The rearrangement links TRBV19 to TRBJ1-4, with D possibly matching TRBD1 (5 bases). The sample taken for sequencing was PBMCs. The TCR sequence derives from a girl aged 2 to 10 in good health and CMV-seronegative. The CDR3 coding sequence is TGTGCCAGTAATACAGGTTCGCAACTGTTTTTT. Its protein product is CASNTGSQLFF.